This T cell receptor (beta chain) was identified in a study of patients and donors after allogeneic stem cell transplantation. The V gene's germline CDR1 is SGHKS and CDR2 YYEKEE (reference sequence). The CDR3 consists of 15 residues. The germline V and J ends were trimmed by 3 bases and 2 bases, with 14 bases remaining between them. In TCRdb, the RT-PCR reads were re-called with MiXCR into one record per CDR3 protein. Of some 200,000 distinct CDR3 sequences in the sample, around two fifths were seen once. This clonotype has a handful of counts. The V and J genes are TRBV5-5 and TRBJ1-1, with D possibly matching TRBD1 (5 bases). This sequence originates from a human donor who was either an allogeneic HSCT recipient or a stem cell or donor lymphocyte infusion donor (not recorded which). It is not recorded whose cells these are; they may come from a transplant donor. The source material was blood, either unsorted or a sorted T cell fraction (not recorded which). The CDR3 is CASSWGDGSNTEAFF. CDR3 coding DNA: TGTGCCAGCAGCTGGGGGGACGGAAGTAACACTGAAGCTTTCTTT. The entire variable domain, with the rest obtained from reference TRBV5-5 and TRBJ1-1, is as follows: DAGVTQSPTHLIKTRGQQVTLRCSPISGHKSVSWYQQVLGQGPQFIFQYYEKEERGRGNFPDRFSARQFPNYSSELNVNALLLGDSALYLCASSWGDGSNTEAFFGQGTRLTVV.